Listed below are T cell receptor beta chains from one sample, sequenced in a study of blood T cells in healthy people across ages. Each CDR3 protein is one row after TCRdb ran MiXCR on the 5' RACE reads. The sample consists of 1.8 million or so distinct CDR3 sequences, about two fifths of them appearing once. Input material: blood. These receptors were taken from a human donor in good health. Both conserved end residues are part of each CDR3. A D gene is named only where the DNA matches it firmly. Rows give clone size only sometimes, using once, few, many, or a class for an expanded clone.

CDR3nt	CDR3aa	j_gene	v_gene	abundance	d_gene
TGCAGTGCTAGAGGTGGAGGGGCGAACACTGAAGCTTTCTTT	CSARGGGANTEAFF	TRBJ1-1	TRBV20-1	.	.
TGCAGCGTTGAACGCAGGCTTATGAGAGATACGCAGTATTTT	CSVERRLMRDTQYF	TRBJ2-3	TRBV29-1	.	.
TGCGCCAGCAGCCTTAACTCCGGGACAGGGTCTGGAAACACCATATATTTT	CASSLNSGTGSGNTIYF	TRBJ1-3	TRBV4-3	.	TRBD1
TGTGCCAGCAGCCGAAAAGGGCCCTACGGGCAGTACTTC	CASSRKGPYGQYF	TRBJ2-7	TRBV5-4	.	.
TGTGCCAGCAGCCAAGATCTGGCAGGGGCCCAAGAGACCCAGTACTTC	CASSQDLAGAQETQYF	TRBJ2-5	TRBV3-1	few	.
TGTGCCAACAGGGAGGGTTTAGAAGAGACCCAGTACTTC	CANREGLEETQYF	TRBJ2-5	TRBV28	.	.
TGCAGCGACTACAGAGACTTGGTATTCGGCTACACCTTC	CSDYRDLVFGYTF	TRBJ1-2	TRBV29-1	.	.
TGCAGCGTTGAACACAGGGTCCCTAAGTCTCGGTATGTGCAGTTCTTC	CSVEHRVPKSRYVQFF	TRBJ2-1	TRBV29-1	.	.
TGTGCCAGCAGCTGGTCTCTTAGCCCCAACAATGAGCAGTTCTTC	CASSWSLSPNNEQFF	TRBJ2-1	TRBV5-5	.	.
TGTGCCAGCAGGACAGGGAGGGACAATGAGCAGTTCTTC	CASRTGRDNEQFF	TRBJ2-1	TRBV6-2/TRBV6-3	few	.
TGTGCCAGCAGTCCTATGAACAGTCCTTACTATGGCTACACCTTC	CASSPMNSPYYGYTF	TRBJ1-2	TRBV6-4	.	.
TGCGCCAGCAGCTTGAGGGAGGGGAACTACGAGCAGTACTTC	CASSLREGNYEQYF	TRBJ2-7	TRBV5-1	.	TRBD2
TGTGCCAGCAGCTTAGGGGGCGGGGGGCTCGATGAGCAGTTCTTC	CASSLGGGGLDEQFF	TRBJ2-1	TRBV7-6	.	TRBD2
TGCAGTTCCCGCGACTGGGGACAGGTTACAGATACGCAGTATTTT	CSSRDWGQVTDTQYF	TRBJ2-3	TRBV20-1	.	TRBD1
TGTGCCAGTAGTATTACCGGGGTGGGTGCAGATACGCAGTATTTT	CASSITGVGADTQYF	TRBJ2-3	TRBV19	.	.
TGTGCCAGCAGCTTAGCTTGGGAAACAGGTGAGCAGTTCTTC	CASSLAWETGEQFF	TRBJ2-1	TRBV11-3	.	.
TGCGCCAGCAGCTTGAGTCCGTTGGGACGGCTAATGAACACTGAAGCTTTCTTT	CASSLSPLGRLMNTEAFF	TRBJ1-1	TRBV5-1	.	.
TGTGCCAGCAGGCACGGCGGGCAGGGCTATGGCTACACCTTC	CASRHGGQGYGYTF	TRBJ1-2	TRBV25-1	.	.
TGTGCCAGCAGCTTGGTGGCGGGGGGGCTAGCAGATACGCAGTATTTT	CASSLVAGGLADTQYF	TRBJ2-3	TRBV7-3	many	TRBD2
TGTGCCAGCAGCCCGGCGGCCGGTGGCAATCAGCCCCAGCATTTT	CASSPAAGGNQPQHF	TRBJ1-5	TRBV7-9	.	.
TGCAGCGTACGCAGTCGTGGCTACAATGAGCAGTTCTTC	CSVRSRGYNEQFF	TRBJ2-1	TRBV29-1	few	.
TGTGCCACCAGCAGAGATCCAGGGGGCTGGGAAAAACTGTTTTTT	CATSRDPGGWEKLFF	TRBJ1-4	TRBV15	few	TRBD1
TGTGCCAGCAGCTTATTAATAGGGGGCGCAAATGAGCAGTTCTTC	CASSLLIGGANEQFF	TRBJ2-1	TRBV7-2	few	TRBD1
TGTGCCAGCAGTTACTCGGCGATCAATCAGCCCCAGCATTTT	CASSYSAINQPQHF	TRBJ1-5	TRBV6-6	few	.
TGCAGCGCAAACCCGGCAGGGGACACTGAAGCTTTCTTT	CSANPAGDTEAFF	TRBJ1-1	TRBV29-1	.	.
TGTGCCAGCAGGGGACAGCCTACTGAAGCTTTCTTT	CASRGQPTEAFF	TRBJ1-1	TRBV6-1	few	TRBD1
TGTGCCACCAGCAGACCTGGGACAGGGGGATCCTACGTGCAGTACTTC	CATSRPGTGGSYVQYF	TRBJ2-7	TRBV15	.	TRBD1
TGCGCCAGCGAGGGATTCGGGGACAATGAGCAGTTCTTC	CASEGFGDNEQFF	TRBJ2-1	TRBV5-1	.	.
TGTGCCAGCAGTTACGGAGGCGCAGGGGGCGGGTACGAGCAGTACTTC	CASSYGGAGGGYEQYF	TRBJ2-7	TRBV6-5	few	TRBD1
TGCAGCGTTGGCGATGTGCTATACGAGCAGTACTTC	CSVGDVLYEQYF	TRBJ2-7	TRBV29-1	.	.
TGTGCCAGCAGAGAACAGGGGAATTCACCCCTCCACTTT	CASREQGNSPLHF	TRBJ1-6	TRBV7-2	few	TRBD1
TGTGCCAGCCTAAATAAGGCTGGGGCCAACGTCCTGACTTTC	CASLNKAGANVLTF	TRBJ2-6	TRBV5-8	.	.
TGTGCCACCGAGAGGAGACAGGGGGCTAGCGGGGGACTAACAACCTACAATGAGCAGTTCTTC	CATERRQGASGGLTTYNEQFF	TRBJ2-1	TRBV11-1	.	.
TGTGCCAGCAGCCAAGACACTAGCGGGGGGAAGCAGTACTTC	CASSQDTSGGKQYF	TRBJ2-5	TRBV3-1	.	TRBD2
TGTGCCAGCAGCACGGACAGGCGGAACTATGGCTACACCTTC	CASSTDRRNYGYTF	TRBJ1-2	TRBV7-2	.	TRBD1
TGCAGTGCTAGAGACGGGGACAGGCCATACGAGCAGTACTTC	CSARDGDRPYEQYF	TRBJ2-7	TRBV20-1	few	TRBD1
TGCGCCAGCAGCCAAGAGGCCAGGGTTGAAAAACTGTTTTTT	CASSQEARVEKLFF	TRBJ1-4	TRBV4-1	.	.
TGCAGCGTTGAATTCCCAGGTGGGCAGGACTATGGCTACACCTTC	CSVEFPGGQDYGYTF	TRBJ1-2	TRBV29-1	few	.
TGCGCCAGCAGCGTGGACAGGGATGGCTACACCTTC	CASSVDRDGYTF	TRBJ1-2	TRBV5-1	.	TRBD1
TGTGCCAGCAGCTCCCTGACAGGGGGCTGGAGCACTGAAGCTTTCTTT	CASSSLTGGWSTEAFF	TRBJ1-1	TRBV13	.	TRBD1
TGTGCCAGCAGTGAATTCCCCGGGACGGGGAGCACAGATACGCAGTATTTT	CASSEFPGTGSTDTQYF	TRBJ2-3	TRBV6-4	few	.
TGTGCCAGCAGCCCTCTAACGGAAGGGTCCCCACGAGGCAATGAGCAGTTCTTC	CASSPLTEGSPRGNEQFF	TRBJ2-1	TRBV14	.	.
TGCGCCAGCAGCCAAGAGAACTGGGAGGGGGGGTCCTACGAGCAGTACTTC	CASSQENWEGGSYEQYF	TRBJ2-7	TRBV4-1	.	.
TGCAGCGTTGAATTGGGACAGGGTTTCCACGAGCAGTACTTC	CSVELGQGFHEQYF	TRBJ2-7	TRBV29-1	.	TRBD1
TGTGCCAGCAGCGTAGGGTCTAGCGGGGGGGCCGGAGAGCAGTACTTC	CASSVGSSGGAGEQYF	TRBJ2-7	TRBV9	.	TRBD2
TGTGCCAGCAGCTTAGTCGCGCAGGCTGGGGCCAACGTCCTGACTTTC	CASSLVAQAGANVLTF	TRBJ2-6	TRBV7-2	.	.
TGTGCCACCAGTGAGAACAGGGGATCTGGGGCCAACGTCCTGACTTTC	CATSENRGSGANVLTF	TRBJ2-6	TRBV24-1	.	TRBD1
TGCAGTGCTAGATTTGGGACTTATAGAGAGACCCAGTACTTC	CSARFGTYRETQYF	TRBJ2-5	TRBV20-1	.	.
TGCAGTGCTCACGCAGGGGGGAACACTGAAGCTTTCTTT	CSAHAGGNTEAFF	TRBJ1-1	TRBV20-1	.	TRBD1
TGTGCCACCAGGGGCAGAGGCACGAACTACGAGCAGTACTTC	CATRGRGTNYEQYF	TRBJ2-7	TRBV24-1	.	.
TGTGCCAGCAGTTCCACTACGTGGAGCGGGTCGGGTTGGGATACGCAGTATTTT	CASSSTTWSGSGWDTQYF	TRBJ2-3	TRBV6-2/TRBV6-3	.	.
TGTGCCACCAGTGATTTGCCCCGGGACAGGGCCAATGAGCAGTTCTTC	CATSDLPRDRANEQFF	TRBJ2-1	TRBV24-1	.	TRBD1
TGTGCCAGCAGCACTCAGCGGGGGGGCCGCTTAAATAACAATGAGCAGTTCTTC	CASSTQRGGRLNNNEQFF	TRBJ2-1	TRBV7-9	once	TRBD2
TGCAGTGCTAGAGAGGTAGTTCAAGAGACCCAGTACTTC	CSAREVVQETQYF	TRBJ2-5	TRBV20-1	few	.
TGCGCCAGCAGCCAATTTGGGGCTAGCGGGGAAGGATACAATGAGCAGTTCTTC	CASSQFGASGEGYNEQFF	TRBJ2-1	TRBV4-3	few	TRBD2
TGTGCCAGCAGCCAGGGACAGACCTTCCAAGAGACCCAGTACTTC	CASSQGQTFQETQYF	TRBJ2-5	TRBV9	.	TRBD1
TGCAGTGCTAGGGGGACTAGCGGGGGGGCGTATGAGCAGTTCTTC	CSARGTSGGAYEQFF	TRBJ2-1	TRBV20-1	.	TRBD2
TGTGCCAGCAGTCCGTGGGGGGAGGGATACGAGCAGTACTTC	CASSPWGEGYEQYF	TRBJ2-7	TRBV7-2	few	TRBD2
TGCAGCGTCGTACAGGGCAGGGATGGCTACACCTTC	CSVVQGRDGYTF	TRBJ1-2	TRBV29-1	few	.
TGCGCCAGCAGCTTGGGCGTAAGGGACAGGGGCCATGAGCAGTTCTTC	CASSLGVRDRGHEQFF	TRBJ2-1	TRBV5-1	few	TRBD1